This TCR beta chain comes out of a study of tumor-infiltrating lymphocytes in primary liver carcinoma. Across the whole study: Enrolled patients were male and female, aged 30 to 69 years.

Bulk tissue was left unsorted, and RNA and DNA were co-extracted from roughly 20-30 mg of it. Treatment of the patients' primary liver carcinoma consisted of surgical resection. A word on this clonotype: Its antigen remains unknown. This CDR3 fails to terminate in the conserved phenylalanine or tryptophan, so it likely reflects a read error.

Germline V lookup: CDR1 SGHAT, CDR2 FQDESV (reference sequence). The CDR3 runs to 15 residues. The J segment lost 4 bases and the V segment lost 7 bases, leaving 9 bases of the junction unmatched. Broader study findings: The difference in top-250-clone fraction between tumors and blood was significant, favoring tumors (p = 0.039). Reduced overlap was seen in tumor-adjacent and tumor-blood pairs versus tumor region pairs.

Using a constant-region primer together with ProtoScript II reverse transcriptase, TCR beta cDNA was made from approximately 0.55 ug of total RNA. It was through three nested multiplex PCR rounds of slightly modified ARM-PCR that TCR beta libraries arose. Use of TRBV1-TRBV30 forward primers with a C-beta reverse primer characterized the first two PCR rounds, which lasted about 9 cycles each. TCRdb processed the multiplex PCR reads anew with MiXCR; each CDR3 protein has one entry. The sample contains more than 95,000 distinct CDR3 sequences, approximately 80% of which appear only once. What was sequenced was liver tumor tissue from sampling region 3. Subset indicated: tumor region T3, left-lateral pole. The genes are TRBV11-1 and TRBJ2-5; 10 bases line up with TRBD2. The receptor was derived from a middle-aged man with primary liver carcinoma and hepatitis B virus infection. This CDR3 reads CASTLTGLARETQYS. CDR3 nucleotides: TGTGCCAGCACTCTCACGGGACTAGCGAGAGAGACCCAGTACTCC.